This T cell receptor beta chain was observed in a study of blood T cell repertoires in COVID-19 (dated by TCRdb to 2019 to 2021). For the study in its entirety: The collaborator samples originated in the United States, Italy and Spain and spanned the acute and convalescent phases of COVID-19. HLA class I and class II types, where available, came from metadata supplied by the sample provider rather than from assay-based typing. The samples were drawn from the first 160 participants of the ongoing ImmuneRACE study and from over a thousand subjects provided by 6 global collaborators. The prospective study material was composed of cDNA or gDNA derived from T cells, B-cell-depleted T cells, or PBMCs. Deeply sampled blood TCRbeta repertoires from subjects exposed to, actively infected with, or recovered from COVID-19 were included in the dataset. Nearly every sample came with metadata listing a de-identified subject ID, COVID-19 status, age in years and sex. The repertoires were released in a freely available public database meant as a resource for research on the immune response to SARS-CoV-2. General study outcomes and caveats: The amount of clinical and demographic metadata varied by source and participant and was provided uncurated.

In this sample, this clone turned up once. Its antigen is still unknown. Qualities for individual bases were not recorded, and no much larger clone is one base off. From the cysteine up to the phenylalanine, the CDR3 has a length of 14 residues. The entry retains the CDR3 DNA only, 42 bases that are in frame from base 1. The CDR1 and CDR2 encoded by the germline V gene (reference sequence) are SGHNT and YYREEE. Here V drops 5 bases and J drops 8 bases, and the junction holds 11 bases not matched to any gene. The immunoSEQ Assay, a bias-controlled multiplex PCR, was used to amplify TCRbeta CDR3 regions from genomic DNA. Concerning the study's data processing: The number of nucleated cells in each sample was estimated by amplification of reference gene primers within the assay. Sequence reads were collapsed and filtered to measure the absolute abundance of every unique TCRbeta CDR3 rearrangement. For each sample, productive Simpson clonality was calculated as the square root of Simpson's diversity index across productive rearrangements. TCRdb retrieved this table from immuneACCESS and kept in-frame rearrangements only. Not all clones are present; in checked studies, unresolved V genes account for under half, and no reason is known for the remainder. V and J calls and clone size follow that table, whereas D and trimming were derived from the DNA. This sample holds approximately 140,000 clones; less than 85% were observed only once. Over 5% of the sample rests with the top ten.

Collaborating institutions collected whole blood in K2EDTA tubes following their own protocols. For TCRbeta analysis, collaborators shipped samples in one of three forms: frozen whole blood, isolated PBMCs, or DNA extracted from either of those sample types. The sequencing input was peripheral blood. The receptor chain draws on TRBV5-4 and TRBJ1-2; 8 middle bases align to TRBD1. The sequence came from a human donor in a cohort sampled during active COVID-19. The nucleotide sequence is given as TGTGCCAGCAGTTCCGGACAGGGTAGTATCGGCTACACCTTC. Translated, this gives CASSSGQGSIGYTF.